One sample yielded the 9 T cell receptor beta chains listed below, sequenced in a study of early T cells in non-severe SARS-CoV-2 infection. TCRdb recomputed calls from the 5' RACE reads with MiXCR, one row per CDR3 protein. Of about 21,000 distinct CDR3 sequences listed, 4% to 5% were seen once; the top ten hold 16%. Material: whole blood. The source is an adult who was a healthcare worker with PCR-confirmed SARS-CoV-2 infection or an uninfected control (not recorded which).

A few counts support this clonotype. The rearrangement joins TRBV10-3 to TRBJ2-1; perhaps TRBD1 as D (5 bases). Trimming left V 2 bases short and J 10 bases short, with 6 bases between. This CDR3 comprises 11 residues. The V gene's germline CDR1 is ENHRY and CDR2 SYGVKD. Written as DNA, the CDR3 is TGTGCCATCAGTGAGGCAGGGGAGCAGTTCTTC. Its protein is CAISEAGEQFF.

This chain links TRBV4-3 with TRBJ1-5; 8 bases are shared with TRBD1. Trimming cost V 2 bases and J 1 base; bases outside gene matches: 4. Looked up from germline, CDR1 is LGHNA and CDR2 is YSLEER. The CDR3 covers 16 residues. The CDR3 loop reads CASSQWTGLSNQPQHF. CDR3 bases: TGCGCCAGCAGCCAATGGACAGGGTTAAGCAATCAGCCCCAGCATTTT.

This clonotype was found many times. V and J are TRBV6-1 and TRBJ1-6; possibly TRBD1 for D (6 bases). This CDR3 has 18 residues. Germline CDR1 and CDR2: MNHNS and SASEGT. V shed 0 bases and J shed 2 bases, with 14 bases lying between them. CDR3 sequence (DNA): TGTGCCAGCAGTGAAGCGAGCTCCGGGGGCACCTATAATTCACCCCTCCACTTT. It encodes CASSEASSGGTYNSPLHF.

This clonotype is classed as large. This sequence joins TRBV6-4 and TRBJ1-1; D remains ambiguous. Per germline, CDR1 MRHNA and CDR2 SNTAGT. This CDR3 is 13 amino acids long. Trimming stripped 0 bases from V and 5 bases from J, with 7 bases between. The CDR3 bases are TGTGCCAGCAGTGACTCTGCGATGACTGAAGCTTTCTTT. It specifies CASSDSAMTEAFF.

In this sample, this clonotype turned up many times. The rearrangement links TRBV4-3 to TRBJ1-3; maybe TRBD1 (6 bases). Per the germline V gene, CDR1 is LGHNA and CDR2 is YSLEER. CDR3 length: 13 amino acids. Trimming cost V 5 bases and J 4 bases, with 9 bases left between them. The CDR3 here is CASSSGAGNTIYF. CDR3 DNA: TGCGCCAGCAGCTCAGGGGCAGGAAACACCATATATTTT.

This clonotype was seen repeatedly, ten times or more. V gene TRBV3-1 combines with J gene TRBJ2-3; D unclear. Germline CDR1 and CDR2: LGHDT and YNNKEL (reference sequence). Trimming stripped 1 base from V and 3 bases from J, with 8 bases between. The CDR3 is 14 residues long. In DNA form, the CDR3 reads TGTGCCAGCAGCCAAGTGGGGATAACAGATACGCAGTATTTT. Translated: CASSQVGITDTQYF.

Only a few counts were recorded for this clonotype. The rearrangement links TRBV2 to TRBJ2-3; D assignment may be TRBD1 or TRBD2 (5 bases each). CDR1 and CDR2 (germline): SNHLY, FYNNEI. V lost 5 bases and J 0 bases, leaving 12 bases between the germline ends. The CDR3 totals 15 residues. In DNA, the CDR3 is TGTGCCAGCAGTTCGGACGGGACCAGCACAGATACGCAGTATTTT. Translating it yields CASSSDGTSTDTQYF.

This clonotype came up many times. The chain couples TRBV7-2 to TRBJ2-1, with 7 bases lining up with TRBD1. The CDR3 covers 15 residues. Germline loops: CDR1 SGHTA, CDR2 FQGNSA. The V gene end was trimmed by 6 bases and the J gene end by 2 bases; junction bases not matched to a gene: 7. The chain's CDR3 is CASSQDRAAYNEQFF. The CDR3, as DNA: TGTGCCAGCAGTCAAGACAGGGCGGCCTACAATGAGCAGTTCTTC.

Judged by abundance, this clonotype is medium-sized (0.01 to 0.1%). The chain uses TRBV2 and TRBJ2-3, with TRBD2 matching over 9 bases. The CDR3 has 15 residues. V lost 3 bases, J lost 5 bases, and 6 bases stayed unmatched. Germline V lookup: CDR1 SNHLY, CDR2 FYNNEI. The DNA of the CDR3 is TGTGCCAGCAGTGATATAGCGGGGGATCAAGATACGCAGTATTTT. This sequence encodes CASSDIAGDQDTQYF.